Listed here are 25 T cell receptor beta chains from one sample, sequenced in a study of neoadjuvant anti-PD-1 for oral cavity cancer. TCRdb keeps only in-frame clones here, not all; method: immunoSEQ multiplex PCR. This table has around 15,000 clones, about 70% appearing once. Sequenced material: PBMCs, taken before nivolumab (anti-PD-1) treatment. These receptors were collected from a person aged 40 to 85 with oral cavity squamous cell carcinoma.

The genes are TRBV6-6 and TRBJ2-3; 8 nucleotides align to TRBD1. This CDR3 region has 16 residues. Germline V gene lookup returns CDR1 MNHNY and CDR2 SVGAGI (reference sequence). Losses at the gene ends were 0 bases for V and 5 bases for J; bases not matched to a gene: 7. The CDR3 sequence: CASSYSRTGTRDTQYF. The CDR3 region has the DNA TGTGCCAGCAGTTACTCCCGGACAGGGACGCGAGATACGCAGTATTTT.

The chain couples TRBV6-1 to TRBJ2-6; D not certain. Germline assignment: CDR1 MNHNS and CDR2 SASEGT. The germline V and J ends were trimmed by 3 bases and 1 base, with 10 bases remaining between them. This CDR3 region has 16 residues. CDR3 residues: CASSDIGKSGANVLTF. The CDR3 DNA is TGTGCCAGCAGTGACATTGGGAAATCTGGGGCCAACGTCCTGACTTTC.

The gene calls are TRBV5-4 and TRBJ1-1, with D possibly matching TRBD1 (6 bases). This CDR3 region has 14 residues. Trimming removed 4 bases at V and 4 bases at J, with 14 bases between. Germline V gene lookup returns CDR1 SGHNT and CDR2 YYREEE (reference sequence). DNA for the CDR3: TGTGCCAGCAGCCTGACAACAGGGATCACTGAAGCTTTCTTT. Amino acid sequence: CASSLTTGITEAFF.

This clone was recorded once. The rearrangement joins TRBV2 to TRBJ1-4; D might be TRBD1 (6 bases). Trimming stripped 6 bases from V and 10 bases from J, with 24 bases between. The CDR3 has 16 amino acids. Germline V lookup: CDR1 SNHLY, CDR2 FYNNEI. The CDR3 nucleotides read TGTGCCAGCAGCCTCAAATCGACAGGCCAAGGGGTAAAACTGTTTTTT. It translates to CASSLKSTGQGVKLFF.

This clone was seen only a few times. CDR3 region: CASSTTGTTGVTQFF. CDR3 bases: TGTGCCAGTAGTACGACCGGGACTACCGGAGTAACGCAGTTCTTC. V gene TRBV19 combines with J gene TRBJ2-1; 7 bases fit TRBD2. This CDR3 comprises 15 residues. Germline CDR1 and CDR2: LNHDA and SQIVND (reference sequence). V trimming: 4 bases; J trimming: 12 bases; junction bases outside the gene matches: 15.

V usage is TRBV7-8 and J usage is TRBJ2-1, with D possibly TRBD1 on 6 matching bases. Germline CDR1 reads SGHVS; CDR2 reads FQNEAQ. Trimming cost V 2 bases and J 0 bases, with 11 bases left between them. The CDR3 contains 16 residues. The CDR3 DNA reads as TGTGCCAGCAGCTTACGCGACAGGAGCTCCTACAATGAGCAGTTCTTC. It yields the protein CASSLRDRSSYNEQFF. Based on the CDR3 plus reference TRBV7-8 and TRBJ2-1, the full variable domain is GAGVSQSPRYKVAKRGQDVALRCDPISGHVSLFWYQQALGQGPEFLTYFQNEAQLDKSGLPSDRFFAERPEGSVSTLKIQRTQQEDSAVYLCASSLRDRSSYNEQFFGPGTRLTVL.

The V and J genes are TRBV5-1 and TRBJ2-3; 9 nucleotides align to TRBD2. The CDR3 spans 16 residues. With 0 bases clipped from V and 4 bases from J, the junction kept 6 bases outside the gene matches. Looked up from germline, CDR1 is SGHRS and CDR2 is YFSETQ. DNA of the CDR3: TGCGCCAGCAGCTTGGATGCGGGAGGGCTTGCAGATACGCAGTATTTT. This encodes CASSLDAGGLADTQYF.

The chain has TRBV19 and TRBJ1-4; 12 bases map to TRBD1. The length of the CDR3 is 16 residues. Germline V gene data show CDR1 as LNHDA and CDR2 as SQIVND (reference sequence). The ends lost 5 bases at V and 4 bases at J; junction bases unmatched: 5. As DNA, the CDR3 is TGTGCCAGTAGTTTCGGGACAGGGGGCAATAATGAAAAACTGTTTTTT. It yields the protein CASSFGTGGNNEKLFF. Looking up the rest from reference TRBV19 and TRBJ1-4 gives the full variable domain: DGGITQSPKYLFRKEGQNVTLSCEQNLNHDAMYWYRQDPGQGLRLIYYSQIVNDFQKGDIAEGYSVSREKKESFPLTVTSAQKNPTAFYLCASSFGTGGNNEKLFFGSGTQLSVL.

This chain connects TRBV25-1 to TRBJ2-3, with D tentatively TRBD2 (5 bases). Looked up from germline, CDR1 is MGHDK and CDR2 is SYGVNS. Trimming left V 3 bases short and J 2 bases short, with 15 bases between. The CDR3 runs to 16 residues. In DNA form, the CDR3 reads TGTGCCAGCAGTGAGTGGACTGGGATGAACACAGATACGCAGTATTTT. This translates into CASSEWTGMNTDTQYF.

This clone was observed once. The chain combines TRBV6-5 with TRBJ1-5; TRBD1 matches at 7 bases. V lost 6 bases to trimming and J lost 1 base; unmatched junction nucleotides: 6. Germline V gene lookup returns CDR1 MNHEY and CDR2 SVGAGI. CDR3 size: 15 residues. DNA of the CDR3: TGTGCCAGCAGACTTACAGGGGCGAGCAATCAGCCCCAGCATTTT. This translates into CASRLTGASNQPQHF.

This clone was seen a few times. This sequence joins TRBV25-1 and TRBJ1-3, with unresolved D. Looked up from germline, CDR1 is MGHDK and CDR2 is SYGVNS. This CDR3 region has 11 residues. V lost 4 bases and J 9 bases, leaving 7 bases between the germline ends. CDR3 coding DNA: TGTGCCAGCAGTGGAACCAGCACCATATATTTT. Translation gives CASSGTSTIYF.

The genes are TRBV5-1 and TRBJ2-1, with unresolved D. Germline V gene lookup returns CDR1 SGHRS and CDR2 YFSETQ. The CDR3 is made up of 13 amino acids. Trimming pared 1 base from V and 5 bases from J, leaving 7 bases between. CDR3 sequence (DNA): TGCGCCAGCAGCTTGTCGGCGAACAATGAGCAGTTCTTC. Translating gives CASSLSANNEQFF.

The gene calls are TRBV7-3 and TRBJ2-6, with TRBD1 identical over 9 bases. CDR1 and CDR2 (germline): SGHTA, FQGTGA. The V segment lost 0 bases and the J segment 0 bases; nucleotides outside the gene matches: 3. The CDR3 loop spans 18 amino acids. CDR3 in DNA: TGTGCCAGCAGCTTAACGGGGACAGGGACCTCTGGGGCCAACGTCCTGACTTTC. Protein: CASSLTGTGTSGANVLTF.

The gene calls are TRBV5-1 and TRBJ2-3, with D perhaps given as TRBD1 or TRBD2 (5 bases each). This CDR3 is built from 15 residues. CDR1 is SGHRS and CDR2 is YFSETQ in the germline V gene. The V and J ends lost 5 bases and 3 bases respectively, with 16 bases between them. CDR3 residues: CASSRGSAATDTQYF. CDR3 in DNA: TGCGCCAGCAGTAGGGGTAGCGCTGCTACAGATACGCAGTATTTT.

The J gene is TRBJ2-7, the V gene TRBV5-4; D not certain. Between the trimmed V and J ends, which lost 3 bases and 3 bases, there was a span of 7 bases. The CDR3 loop spans 12 amino acids. Germline CDR1 reads SGHNT; CDR2 reads YYREEE (reference sequence). The CDR3 protein is CASSSGLYEQYF. CDR3 bases: TGTGCCAGCAGCTCGGGTCTCTACGAGCAGTACTTC.

The chain links TRBV6-5 to TRBJ2-3, with D unclear. This CDR3 spans 11 amino acids. V was pared by 6 bases and J by 5 bases, with 6 bases between. Germline values: CDR1 MNHEY, CDR2 SVGAGI. CDR3 in DNA: TGTGCCAGCAGCTGGGGAGATACGCAGTATTTT. Translated, it gives CASSWGDTQYF.

This rearrangement joins TRBV30 to TRBJ1-5; 9 bases are shared with TRBD1. CDR1 and CDR2 (germline): GTSNPN, SVGIG (reference sequence). The CDR3 consists of 14 residues. Trimming removed 2 bases from V and 6 bases from J; junction bases left unmatched: 5. For the CDR3, the DNA is TGTGCCTGGAGTCCGGGACAGGGATCTCAGCCCCAGCATTTT. Translation: CAWSPGQGSQPQHF.

This chain uses TRBV10-3 with TRBJ1-1; D might be TRBD1 (5 bases). V was cut by 2 bases and J by 7 bases, with 14 bases left in between. The length of the CDR3 is 14 residues. Germline CDR1 ENHRY, CDR2 SYGVKD. The chain's CDR3 is CAISEGGTSVEAFF. The CDR3 region has the DNA TGTGCCATCAGTGAGGGTGGGACCTCTGTTGAAGCTTTCTTT.

The chain couples TRBV9 to TRBJ1-1, with TRBD1 as a possible D gene (6 bases). The V gene's germline CDR1 is SGDLS and CDR2 YYNGEE. Trimming cost V 0 bases and J 2 bases, with 11 bases left between them. The CDR3 consists of 15 residues. The CDR3 loop is CASSVVGGPNTEAFF. CDR3 bases: TGTGCCAGCAGCGTAGTTGGGGGGCCAAACACTGAAGCTTTCTTT.

V usage is TRBV28 and J usage is TRBJ1-5; D might be TRBD1 (6 bases). The CDR3 covers 14 residues. Trimming removed 6 bases at V and 3 bases at J, with 12 bases between. Germline CDR1 reads MDHEN; CDR2 reads SYDVKM. The CDR3: CASSVQGFNQPQHF. The CDR3 DNA reads TGTGCCAGCAGCGTACAGGGCTTCAATCAGCCCCAGCATTTT.

This clone has just a few counts. As DNA, the CDR3 is TGCGCCAGCAGTGTGTCGGTTTCCACAGATACGCAGTATTTT. Its protein is CASSVSVSTDTQYF. The chain is built from TRBV10-1 and TRBJ2-3; D is uncertain. This CDR3 has 14 amino acids. V shed 4 bases and J shed 2 bases, with 10 bases lying between them. The V gene's germline CDR1 is WNHNN and CDR2 SYGVQD (reference sequence).

This sequence joins TRBV25-1 and TRBJ1-1; 10 nucleotides align to TRBD1. The CDR3 covers 14 residues. V was clipped by 6 bases and J by 7 bases; unmatched bases: 8. The germline V gene has CDR1 MGHDK and CDR2 SYGVNS. The CDR3 reads CASSRGQGPYEAFF. CDR3 bases: TGTGCCAGCAGCCGGGGACAGGGGCCCTATGAAGCTTTCTTT.

The genes are TRBV30 and TRBJ2-6; possibly TRBD2 for D (6 bases). CDR1 and CDR2 (germline): GTSNPN, SVGIG (reference sequence). V shed 0 bases and J shed 6 bases, with 9 bases lying between them. CDR3 size: 14 residues. CDR3 bases: TGTGCCTGGAGTGTTGGAGGGCAGGCCAACGTCCTGACTTTC. The encoded protein is CAWSVGGQANVLTF.

This clone was seen just once. The rearrangement joins TRBV29-1 to TRBJ2-3, with TRBD1 identical over 8 bases. CDR3 length: 12 residues. The germline V gene has CDR1 SQVTM and CDR2 ANQGSEA. The trim removed 7 bases at V and 3 bases at J, leaving 3 bases unmatched. The CDR3 protein is CSGGTGTDTQYF. The DNA of the CDR3 is TGCAGCGGCGGGACAGGAACAGATACGCAGTATTTT.

This sequence joins TRBV30 and TRBJ1-3, with D perhaps matching TRBD1 (5 bases). Germline V gives CDR1 GTSNPN, CDR2 SVGIG (reference sequence). Trimming shortened V by 3 bases and J by 2 bases, and 8 bases separated the two germline ends. The CDR3 spans 13 residues. The CDR3 DNA sequence: TGTGCCTGGAGAGGGGCCCCTGGAAACACCATATATTTT. This codes for CAWRGAPGNTIYF.